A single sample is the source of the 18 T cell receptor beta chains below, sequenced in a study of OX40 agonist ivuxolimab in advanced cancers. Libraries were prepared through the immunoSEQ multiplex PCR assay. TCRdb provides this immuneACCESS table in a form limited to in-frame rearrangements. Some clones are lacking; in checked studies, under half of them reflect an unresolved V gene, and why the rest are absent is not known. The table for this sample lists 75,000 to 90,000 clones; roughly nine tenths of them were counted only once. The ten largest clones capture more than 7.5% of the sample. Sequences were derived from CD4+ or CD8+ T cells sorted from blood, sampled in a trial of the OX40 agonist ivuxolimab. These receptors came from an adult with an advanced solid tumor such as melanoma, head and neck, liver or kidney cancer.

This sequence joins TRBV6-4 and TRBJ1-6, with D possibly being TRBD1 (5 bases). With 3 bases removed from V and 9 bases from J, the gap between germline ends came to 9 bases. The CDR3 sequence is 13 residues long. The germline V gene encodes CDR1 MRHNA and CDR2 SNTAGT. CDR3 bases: TGTGCCAGCAGTGAAGGGGACGGTTCACCCCTCCACTTT. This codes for CASSEGDGSPLHF.

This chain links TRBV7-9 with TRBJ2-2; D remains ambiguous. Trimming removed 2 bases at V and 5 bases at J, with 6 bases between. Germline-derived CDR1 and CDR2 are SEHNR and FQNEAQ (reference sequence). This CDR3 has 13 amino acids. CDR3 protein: CASSLSRTGELFF. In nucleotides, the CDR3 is TGTGCCAGCAGCTTATCAAGGACCGGGGAGCTGTTTTTT. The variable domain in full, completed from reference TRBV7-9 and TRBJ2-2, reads DTGVSQNPRHKITKRGQNVTFRCDPISEHNRLYWYRQTLGQGPEFLTYFQNEAQLEKSRLLSDRFSAERPKGSFSTLEIQRTEQGDSAMYLCASSLSRTGELFFGEGSRLTVL.

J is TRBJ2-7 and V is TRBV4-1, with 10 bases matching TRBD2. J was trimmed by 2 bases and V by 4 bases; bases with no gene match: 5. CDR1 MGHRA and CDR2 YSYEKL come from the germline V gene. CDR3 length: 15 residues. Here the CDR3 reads CASSRLAGGPYEQYF. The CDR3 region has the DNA TGCGCCAGCAGCCGTTTAGCGGGGGGTCCCTACGAGCAGTACTTC.

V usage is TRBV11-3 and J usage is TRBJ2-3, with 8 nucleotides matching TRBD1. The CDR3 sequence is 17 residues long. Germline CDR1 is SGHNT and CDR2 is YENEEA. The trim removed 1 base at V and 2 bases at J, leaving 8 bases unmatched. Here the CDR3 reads CASSLGDLDRDTDTQYF. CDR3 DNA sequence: TGTGCCAGCAGCTTAGGGGATTTGGACAGGGACACAGATACGCAGTATTTT.

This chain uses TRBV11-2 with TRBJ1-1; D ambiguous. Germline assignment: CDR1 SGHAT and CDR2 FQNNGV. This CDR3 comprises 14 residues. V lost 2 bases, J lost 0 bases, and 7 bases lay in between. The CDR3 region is CASSLSGVNTEAFF. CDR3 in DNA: TGTGCCAGCAGCTTAAGTGGCGTGAACACTGAAGCTTTCTTT.

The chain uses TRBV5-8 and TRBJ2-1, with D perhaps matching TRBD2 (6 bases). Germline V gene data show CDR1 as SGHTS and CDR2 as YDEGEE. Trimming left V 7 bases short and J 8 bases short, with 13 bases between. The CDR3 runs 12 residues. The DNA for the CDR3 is TGTGCCAGCTCCAACGGAGGGGATGAGCAGTTCTTC. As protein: CASSNGGDEQFF.

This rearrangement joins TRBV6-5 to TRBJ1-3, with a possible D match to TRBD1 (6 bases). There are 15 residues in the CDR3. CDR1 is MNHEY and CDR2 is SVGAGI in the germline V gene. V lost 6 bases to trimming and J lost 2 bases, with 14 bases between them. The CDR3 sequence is CASRLLGQTGNTIYF. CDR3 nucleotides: TGTGCCAGCAGACTACTCGGACAGACTGGAAACACCATATATTTT.

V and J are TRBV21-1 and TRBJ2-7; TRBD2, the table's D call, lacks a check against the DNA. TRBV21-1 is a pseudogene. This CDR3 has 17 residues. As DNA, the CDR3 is TGTGCCAGCAGCACGCCAGGTGGGCTAGCGGGAGCACACGAGCAGTACGTC. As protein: CASSTPGGLAGAHEQYV.

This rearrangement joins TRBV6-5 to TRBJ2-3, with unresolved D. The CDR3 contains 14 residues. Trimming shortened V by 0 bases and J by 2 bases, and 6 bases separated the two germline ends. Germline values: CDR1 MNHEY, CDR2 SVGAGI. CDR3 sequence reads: CASSYSLSTDTQYF. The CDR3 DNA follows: TGTGCCAGCAGTTACTCACTATCCACAGATACGCAGTATTTT.

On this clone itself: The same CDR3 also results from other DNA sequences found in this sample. Here the CDR3 DNA reads TGTGCCAGCAGTTACTCATCCACAGATACGCAGTATTTT. Amino acid sequence: CASSYSSTDTQYF. The gene calls are TRBV6-5 and TRBJ2-3; no clear D. Germline lookup yields CDR1 MNHEY and CDR2 SVGAGI. Trimming left V 0 bases short and J 2 bases short, with 3 bases between. This CDR3 is 13 amino acids long.

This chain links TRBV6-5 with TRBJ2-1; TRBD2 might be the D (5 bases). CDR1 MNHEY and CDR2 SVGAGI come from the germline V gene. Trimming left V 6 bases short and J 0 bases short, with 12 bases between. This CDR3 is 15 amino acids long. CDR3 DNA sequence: TGTGCCAGCAGACTCATGGGGAGCTCCTACAATGAGCAGTTCTTC. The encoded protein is CASRLMGSSYNEQFF.

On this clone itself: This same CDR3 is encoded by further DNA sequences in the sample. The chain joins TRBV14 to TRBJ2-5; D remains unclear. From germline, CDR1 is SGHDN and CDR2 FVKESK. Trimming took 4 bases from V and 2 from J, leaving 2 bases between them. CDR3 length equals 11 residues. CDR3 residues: CASSLQETQYF. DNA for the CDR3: TGTGCCAGCAGCCTGCAAGAGACCCAGTACTTC. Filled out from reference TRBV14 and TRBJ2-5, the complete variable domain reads EAGVTQFPSHSVIEKGQTVTLRCDPISGHDNLYWYRRVMGKEIKFLLHFVKESKQDESGMPNNRFLAERTGGTYSTLKVQPAELEDSGVYFCASSLQETQYFGPGTRLLVL.

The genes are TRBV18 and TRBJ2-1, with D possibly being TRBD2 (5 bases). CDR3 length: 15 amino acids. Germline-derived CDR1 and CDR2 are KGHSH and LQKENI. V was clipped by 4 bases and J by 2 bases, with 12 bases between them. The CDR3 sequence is CASSLSGGPYNEQFF. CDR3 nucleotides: TGTGCCAGCTCACTGAGCGGAGGACCCTACAATGAGCAGTTCTTC.

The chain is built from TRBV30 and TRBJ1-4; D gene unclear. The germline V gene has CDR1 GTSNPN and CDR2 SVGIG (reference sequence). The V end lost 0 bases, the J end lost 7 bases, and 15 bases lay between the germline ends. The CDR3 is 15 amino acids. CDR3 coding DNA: TGTGCCTGGAGTGTAGATGATGCACTTGGTGAAAAACTGTTTTTT. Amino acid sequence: CAWSVDDALGEKLFF. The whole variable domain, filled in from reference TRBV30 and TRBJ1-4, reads SQTIHQWPATLVQPVGSPLSLECTVEGTSNPNLYWYRQAAGRGLQLLFYSVGIGQISSEVPQNLSASRPQDRQFILSSKKLLLSDSGFYLCAWSVDDALGEKLFFGSGTQLSVL.

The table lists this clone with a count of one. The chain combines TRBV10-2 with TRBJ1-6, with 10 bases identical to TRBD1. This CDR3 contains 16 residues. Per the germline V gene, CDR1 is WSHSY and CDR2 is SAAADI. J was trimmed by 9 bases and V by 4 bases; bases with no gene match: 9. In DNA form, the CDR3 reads TGCGCCAGCAGTGCCGGGACAGGGGTTACAAGTTCACCCCTCCACTTT. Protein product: CASSAGTGVTSSPLHF.

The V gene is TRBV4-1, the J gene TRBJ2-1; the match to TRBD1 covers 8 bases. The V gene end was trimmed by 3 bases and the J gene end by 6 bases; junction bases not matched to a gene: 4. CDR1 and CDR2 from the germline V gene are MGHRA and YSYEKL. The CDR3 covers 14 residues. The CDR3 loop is CASSQRQGFNEQFF. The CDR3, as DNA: TGCGCCAGCAGCCAGCGACAGGGGTTCAATGAGCAGTTCTTC.

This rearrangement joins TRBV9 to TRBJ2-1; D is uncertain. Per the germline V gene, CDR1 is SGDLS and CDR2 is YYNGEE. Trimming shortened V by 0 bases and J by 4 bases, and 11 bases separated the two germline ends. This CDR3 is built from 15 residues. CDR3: CASSVGGLKYNEQFF. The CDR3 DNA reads TGTGCCAGCAGCGTAGGAGGTCTAAAATACAATGAGCAGTTCTTC.

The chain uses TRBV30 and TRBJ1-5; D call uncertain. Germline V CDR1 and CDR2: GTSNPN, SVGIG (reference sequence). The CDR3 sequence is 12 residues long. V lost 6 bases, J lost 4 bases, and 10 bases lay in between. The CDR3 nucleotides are TGTGCCTGTCGGTGGCAGAATCAGCCCCAGCATTTT. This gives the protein CACRWQNQPQHF. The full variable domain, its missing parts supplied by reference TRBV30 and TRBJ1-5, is SQTIHQWPATLVQPVGSPLSLECTVEGTSNPNLYWYRQAAGRGLQLLFYSVGIGQISSEVPQNLSASRPQDRQFILSSKKLLLSDSGFYLCACRWQNQPQHFGDGTRLSIL.